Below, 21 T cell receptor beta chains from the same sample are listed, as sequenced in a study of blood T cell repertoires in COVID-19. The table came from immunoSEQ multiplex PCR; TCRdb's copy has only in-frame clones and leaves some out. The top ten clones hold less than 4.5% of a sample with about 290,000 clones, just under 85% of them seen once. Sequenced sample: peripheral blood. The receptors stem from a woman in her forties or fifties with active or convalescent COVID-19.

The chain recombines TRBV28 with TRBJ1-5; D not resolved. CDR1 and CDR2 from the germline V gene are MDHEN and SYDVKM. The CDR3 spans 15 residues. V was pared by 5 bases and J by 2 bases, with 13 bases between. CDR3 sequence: CASSTPGVRNQPQHF. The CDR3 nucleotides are TGTGCCAGCAGTACGCCCGGGGTTCGCAATCAGCCCCAGCATTTT.

As DNA, the CDR3 is TGCGCCAGCAGCCGACGGGACAGGGGCACCGAGACCCAGTACTTC. The encoded protein is CASSRRDRGTETQYF. The gene calls are TRBV5-1 and TRBJ2-5, with 10 bases lining up with TRBD1. V lost 4 bases to trimming and J lost 5 bases; unmatched junction nucleotides: 8. Per the germline V gene, CDR1 is SGHRS and CDR2 is YFSETQ. The CDR3 consists of 15 residues.

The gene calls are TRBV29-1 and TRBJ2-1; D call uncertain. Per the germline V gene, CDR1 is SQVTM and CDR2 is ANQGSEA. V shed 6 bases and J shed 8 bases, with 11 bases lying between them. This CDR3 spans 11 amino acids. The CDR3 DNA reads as TGCAGCGTCCGGAGTTGGGATGAGCAGTTCTTC. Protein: CSVRSWDEQFF.

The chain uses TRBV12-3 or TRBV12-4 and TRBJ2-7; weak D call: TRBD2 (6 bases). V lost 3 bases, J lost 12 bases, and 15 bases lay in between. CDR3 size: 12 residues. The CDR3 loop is CASSFAPGDMYF. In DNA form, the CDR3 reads TGTGCCAGCAGTTTTGCGCCGGGAGACATGTACTTC.

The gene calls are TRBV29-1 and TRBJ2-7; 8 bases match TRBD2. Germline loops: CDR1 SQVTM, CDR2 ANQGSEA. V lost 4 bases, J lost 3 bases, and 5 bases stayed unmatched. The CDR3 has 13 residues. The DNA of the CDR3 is TGCAGCGTTGCGGGAGGGACCTACTACGAGCAGTACTTC. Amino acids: CSVAGGTYYEQYF.

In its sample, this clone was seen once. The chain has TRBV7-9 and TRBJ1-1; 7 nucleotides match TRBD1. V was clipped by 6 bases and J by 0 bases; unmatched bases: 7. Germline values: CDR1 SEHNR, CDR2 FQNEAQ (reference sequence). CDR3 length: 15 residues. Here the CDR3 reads CASRRQTGLNTEAFF. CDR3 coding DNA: TGTGCCAGCAGGCGACAGACAGGGTTGAACACTGAAGCTTTCTTT.

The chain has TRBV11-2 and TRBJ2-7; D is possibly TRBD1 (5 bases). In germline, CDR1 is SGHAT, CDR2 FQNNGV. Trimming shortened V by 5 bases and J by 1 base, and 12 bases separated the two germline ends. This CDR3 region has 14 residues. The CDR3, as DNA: TGTGCCAGCAGCCCACGTACAGGATCCTACGAGCAGTACTTC. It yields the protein CASSPRTGSYEQYF.

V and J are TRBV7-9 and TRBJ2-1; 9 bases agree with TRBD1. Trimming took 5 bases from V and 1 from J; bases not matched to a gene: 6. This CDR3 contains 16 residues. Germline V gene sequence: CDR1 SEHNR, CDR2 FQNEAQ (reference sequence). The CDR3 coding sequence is TGTGCCAGCAGCCCGACCGGGACAGGGTCCTACAATGAGCAGTTCTTC. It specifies CASSPTGTGSYNEQFF.

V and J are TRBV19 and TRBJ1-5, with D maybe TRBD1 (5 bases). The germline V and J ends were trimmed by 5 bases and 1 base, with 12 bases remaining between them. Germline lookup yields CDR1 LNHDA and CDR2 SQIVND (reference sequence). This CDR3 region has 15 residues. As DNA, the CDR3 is TGTGCCAGTAGTCAGGCGGGGGGGAGCAATCAGCCCCAGCATTTT. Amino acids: CASSQAGGSNQPQHF.

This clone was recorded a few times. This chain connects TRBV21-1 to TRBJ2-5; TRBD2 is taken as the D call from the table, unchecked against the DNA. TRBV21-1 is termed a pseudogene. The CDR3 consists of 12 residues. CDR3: CATADGEETQYF. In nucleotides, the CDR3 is TGTGCCACCGCCGACGGGGAGGAGACCCAGTACTTC.

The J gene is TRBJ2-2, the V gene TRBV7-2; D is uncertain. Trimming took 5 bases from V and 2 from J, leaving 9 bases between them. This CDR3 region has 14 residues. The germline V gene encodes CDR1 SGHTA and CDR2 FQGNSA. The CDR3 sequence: CASSKSANTGELFF. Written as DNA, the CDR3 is TGTGCCAGCAGCAAAAGCGCCAACACCGGGGAGCTGTTTTTT.

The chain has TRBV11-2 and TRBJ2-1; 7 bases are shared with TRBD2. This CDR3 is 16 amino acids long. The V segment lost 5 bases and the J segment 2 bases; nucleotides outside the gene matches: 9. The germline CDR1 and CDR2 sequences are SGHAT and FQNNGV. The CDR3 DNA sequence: TGTGCCAGCAGCCCGACCCGGCGGGAGACCTACAATGAGCAGTTCTTC. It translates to CASSPTRRETYNEQFF.

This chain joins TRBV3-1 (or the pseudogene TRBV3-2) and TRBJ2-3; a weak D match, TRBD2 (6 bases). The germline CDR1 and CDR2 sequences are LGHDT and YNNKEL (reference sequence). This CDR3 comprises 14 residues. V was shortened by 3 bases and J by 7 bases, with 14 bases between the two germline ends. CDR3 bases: TGTGCCAGCAGCCAGGACTCCCGGGGGTATACGCAGTATTTT. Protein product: CASSQDSRGYTQYF.

CDR3 in DNA: TGTGCCAGTAGTCTAAGCGGCGGACAGACCCAAGAGACCCAGTACTTC. It codes for CASSLSGGQTQETQYF. J is TRBJ2-5 and V is TRBV19, with D perhaps TRBD1 (6 bases). CDR1 and CDR2 from the germline V gene are LNHDA and SQIVND (reference sequence). Trimming left V 5 bases short and J 1 base short, with 17 bases between. CDR3 length equals 16 residues.

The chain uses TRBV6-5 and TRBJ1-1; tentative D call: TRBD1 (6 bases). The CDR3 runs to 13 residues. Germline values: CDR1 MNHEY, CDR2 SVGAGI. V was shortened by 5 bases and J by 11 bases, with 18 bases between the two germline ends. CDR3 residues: CASSRQASSRAFF. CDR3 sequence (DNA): TGTGCCAGCAGTCGACAGGCTTCGTCCCGGGCTTTCTTT.

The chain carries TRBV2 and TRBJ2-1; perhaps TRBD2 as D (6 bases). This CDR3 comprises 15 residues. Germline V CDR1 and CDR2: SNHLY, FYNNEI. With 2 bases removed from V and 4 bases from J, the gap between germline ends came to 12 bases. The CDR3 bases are TGTGCCAGCAGTGAAAGTGGCGGGGAATACAATGAGCAGTTCTTC. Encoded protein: CASSESGGEYNEQFF.

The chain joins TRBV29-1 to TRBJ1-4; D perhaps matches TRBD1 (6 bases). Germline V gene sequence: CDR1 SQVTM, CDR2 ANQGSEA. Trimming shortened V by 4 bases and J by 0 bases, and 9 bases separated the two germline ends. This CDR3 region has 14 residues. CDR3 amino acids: CSVATGPTNEKLFF. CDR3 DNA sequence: TGCAGCGTTGCTACAGGGCCAACTAATGAAAAACTGTTTTTT.

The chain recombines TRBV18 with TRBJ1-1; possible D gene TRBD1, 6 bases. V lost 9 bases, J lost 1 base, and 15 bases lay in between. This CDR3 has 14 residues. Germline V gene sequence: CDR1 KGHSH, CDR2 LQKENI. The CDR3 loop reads CASSELGANTEAFF. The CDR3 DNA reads TGTGCCAGTTCCGAGTTGGGGGCGAACACTGAAGCTTTCTTT.

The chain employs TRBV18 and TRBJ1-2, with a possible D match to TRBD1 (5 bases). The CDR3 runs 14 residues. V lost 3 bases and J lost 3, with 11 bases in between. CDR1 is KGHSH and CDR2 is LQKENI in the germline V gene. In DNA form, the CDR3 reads TGTGCCAGCTCACCTTCGGGGGACGACTATGGCTACACCTTC. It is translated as CASSPSGDDYGYTF.

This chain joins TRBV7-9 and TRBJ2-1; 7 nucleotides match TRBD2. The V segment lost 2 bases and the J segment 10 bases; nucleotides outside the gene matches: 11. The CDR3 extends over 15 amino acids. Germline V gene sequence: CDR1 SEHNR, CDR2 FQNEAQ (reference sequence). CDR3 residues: CASSLMREGPREQFF. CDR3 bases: TGTGCCAGCAGCTTAATGAGGGAGGGCCCTAGGGAGCAGTTCTTC.

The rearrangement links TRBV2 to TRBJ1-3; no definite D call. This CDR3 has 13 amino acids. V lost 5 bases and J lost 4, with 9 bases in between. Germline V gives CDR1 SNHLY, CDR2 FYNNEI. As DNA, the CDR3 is TGTGCCAGCAGTTTGCAGCGAGGAAACACCATATATTTT. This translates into CASSLQRGNTIYF.